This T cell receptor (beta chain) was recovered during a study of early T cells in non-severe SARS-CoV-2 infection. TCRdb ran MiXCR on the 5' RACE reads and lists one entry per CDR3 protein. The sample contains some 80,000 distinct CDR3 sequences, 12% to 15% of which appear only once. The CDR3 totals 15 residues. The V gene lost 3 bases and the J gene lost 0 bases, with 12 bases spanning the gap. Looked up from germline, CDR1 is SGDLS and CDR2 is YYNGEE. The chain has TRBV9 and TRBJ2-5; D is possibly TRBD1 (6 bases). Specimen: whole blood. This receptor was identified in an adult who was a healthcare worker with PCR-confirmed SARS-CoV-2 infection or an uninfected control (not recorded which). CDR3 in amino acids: CASSGRDRYQETQYF. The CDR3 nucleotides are TGTGCCAGCAGCGGGCGTGACAGGTACCAAGAGACCCAGTACTTC.